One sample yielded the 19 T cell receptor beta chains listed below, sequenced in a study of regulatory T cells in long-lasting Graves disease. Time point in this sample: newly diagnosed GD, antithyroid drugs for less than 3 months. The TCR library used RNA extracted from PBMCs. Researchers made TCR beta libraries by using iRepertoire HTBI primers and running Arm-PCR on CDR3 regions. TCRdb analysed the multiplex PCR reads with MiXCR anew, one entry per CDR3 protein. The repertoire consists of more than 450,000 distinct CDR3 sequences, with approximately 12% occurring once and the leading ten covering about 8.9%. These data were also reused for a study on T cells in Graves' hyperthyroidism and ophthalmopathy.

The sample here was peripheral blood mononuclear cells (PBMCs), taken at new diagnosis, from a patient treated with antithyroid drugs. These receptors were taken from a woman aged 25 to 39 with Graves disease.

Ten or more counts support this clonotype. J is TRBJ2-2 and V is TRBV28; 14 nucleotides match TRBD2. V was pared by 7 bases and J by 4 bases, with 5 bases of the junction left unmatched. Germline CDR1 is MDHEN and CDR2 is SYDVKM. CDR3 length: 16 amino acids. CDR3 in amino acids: CASTTSGRAPTGELFF. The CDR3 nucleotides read TGTGCCAGCACGACTAGCGGGAGGGCCCCCACCGGGGAGCTGTTTTTT.

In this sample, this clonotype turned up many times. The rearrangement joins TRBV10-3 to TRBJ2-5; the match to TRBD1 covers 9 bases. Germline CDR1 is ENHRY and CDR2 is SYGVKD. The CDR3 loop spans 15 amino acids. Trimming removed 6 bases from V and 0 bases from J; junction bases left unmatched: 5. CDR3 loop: CAISRQGGNQETQYF. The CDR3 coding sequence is TGTGCCATCAGCCGACAGGGGGGGAACCAAGAGACCCAGTACTTC.

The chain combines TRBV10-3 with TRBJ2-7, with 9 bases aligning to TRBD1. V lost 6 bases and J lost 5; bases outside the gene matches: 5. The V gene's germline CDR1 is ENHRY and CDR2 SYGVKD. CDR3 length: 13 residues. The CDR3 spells CAIRWTGDDEQYF. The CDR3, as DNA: TGTGCCATCAGATGGACAGGGGACGACGAGCAGTACTTC.

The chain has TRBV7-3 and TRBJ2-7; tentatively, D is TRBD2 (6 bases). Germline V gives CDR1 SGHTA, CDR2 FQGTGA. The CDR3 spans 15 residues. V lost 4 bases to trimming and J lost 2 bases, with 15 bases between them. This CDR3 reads CASSSSGGTTYEQYF. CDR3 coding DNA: TGTGCCAGCAGCTCCAGTGGCGGGACGACCTACGAGCAGTACTTC.

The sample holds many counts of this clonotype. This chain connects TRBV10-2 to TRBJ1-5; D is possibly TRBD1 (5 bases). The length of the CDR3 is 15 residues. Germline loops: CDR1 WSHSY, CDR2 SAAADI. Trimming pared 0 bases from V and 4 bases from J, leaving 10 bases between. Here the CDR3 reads CASSESQGRNQPQHF. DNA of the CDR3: TGCGCCAGCAGTGAGTCGCAGGGAAGGAATCAGCCCCAGCATTTT.

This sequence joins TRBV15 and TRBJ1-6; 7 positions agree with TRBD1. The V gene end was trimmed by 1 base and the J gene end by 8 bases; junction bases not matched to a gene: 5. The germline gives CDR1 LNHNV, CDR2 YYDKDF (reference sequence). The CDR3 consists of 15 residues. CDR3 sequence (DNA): TGTGCCACCAGCAGAGTAAGGCAGGGGGATTCACCCCTCCACTTT. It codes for CATSRVRQGDSPLHF. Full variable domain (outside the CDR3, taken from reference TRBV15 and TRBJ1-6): DAMVIQNPRYQVTQFGKPVTLSCSQTLNHNVMYWYQQKSSQAPKLLFHYYDKDFNNEADTPDNFQSRRPNTSFCFLDIRSPGLGDTAMYLCATSRVRQGDSPLHFGNGTRLTVT.

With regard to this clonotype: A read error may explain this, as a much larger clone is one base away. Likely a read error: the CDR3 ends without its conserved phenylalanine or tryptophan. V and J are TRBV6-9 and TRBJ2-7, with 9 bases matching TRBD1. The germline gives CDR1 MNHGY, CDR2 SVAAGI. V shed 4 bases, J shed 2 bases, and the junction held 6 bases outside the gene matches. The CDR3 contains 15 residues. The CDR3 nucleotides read TGTGCCAGCAGTTCCTCCGGGACAGGGACCTACGAGCAGTACTCC. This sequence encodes CASSSSGTGTYEQYS.

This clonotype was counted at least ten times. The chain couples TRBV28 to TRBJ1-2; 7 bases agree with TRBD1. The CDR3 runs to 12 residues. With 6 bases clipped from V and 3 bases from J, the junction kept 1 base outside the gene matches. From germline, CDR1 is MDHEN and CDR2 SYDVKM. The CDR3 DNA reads TGTGCCAGCAGAACAGGGGACTATGGCTACACCTTC. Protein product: CASRTGDYGYTF.

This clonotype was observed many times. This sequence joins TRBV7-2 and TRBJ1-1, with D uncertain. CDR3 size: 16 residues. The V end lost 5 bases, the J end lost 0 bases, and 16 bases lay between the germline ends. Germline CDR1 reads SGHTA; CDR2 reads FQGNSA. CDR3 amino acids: CASSSSRITMNTEAFF. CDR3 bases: TGTGCCAGCAGCAGCAGCAGGATTACCATGAACACTGAAGCTTTCTTT. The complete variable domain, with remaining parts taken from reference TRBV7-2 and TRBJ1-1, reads GAGVSQSPSNKVTEKGKDVELRCDPISGHTALYWYRQSLGQGLEFLIYFQGNSAPDKSGLPSDRFSAERTGGSVSTLTIQRTQQEDSAVYLCASSSSRITMNTEAFFGQGTRLTVV.

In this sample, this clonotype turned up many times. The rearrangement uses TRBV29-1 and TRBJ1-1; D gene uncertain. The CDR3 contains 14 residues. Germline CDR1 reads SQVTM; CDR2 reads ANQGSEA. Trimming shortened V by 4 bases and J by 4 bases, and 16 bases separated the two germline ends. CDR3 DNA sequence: TGCAGCGTTGCCCCCCCGCTCCGGGGCACTGAAGCTTTCTTT. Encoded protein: CSVAPPLRGTEAFF.

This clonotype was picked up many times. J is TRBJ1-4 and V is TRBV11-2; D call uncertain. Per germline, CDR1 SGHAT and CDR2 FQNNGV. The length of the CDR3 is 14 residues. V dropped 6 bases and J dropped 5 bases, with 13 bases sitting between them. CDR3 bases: TGTGCCAGCAGTGTACGAACCACCAATGAAAAACTGTTTTTT. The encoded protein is CASSVRTTNEKLFF.

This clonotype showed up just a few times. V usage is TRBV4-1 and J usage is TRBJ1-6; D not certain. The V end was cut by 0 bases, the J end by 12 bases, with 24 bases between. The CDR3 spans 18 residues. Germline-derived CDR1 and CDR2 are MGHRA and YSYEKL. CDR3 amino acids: CASSQENFVTPGFGPLHF. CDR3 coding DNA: TGCGCCAGCAGCCAAGAAAACTTTGTGACGCCAGGCTTTGGACCCCTCCACTTT.

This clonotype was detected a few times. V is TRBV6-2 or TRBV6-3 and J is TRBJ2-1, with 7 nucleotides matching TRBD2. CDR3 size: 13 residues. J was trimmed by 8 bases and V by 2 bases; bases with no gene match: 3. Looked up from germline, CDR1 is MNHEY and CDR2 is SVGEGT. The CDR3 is CASSYTGLDEQFF. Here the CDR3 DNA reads TGTGCCAGCAGTTACACTGGACTAGATGAGCAGTTCTTC.

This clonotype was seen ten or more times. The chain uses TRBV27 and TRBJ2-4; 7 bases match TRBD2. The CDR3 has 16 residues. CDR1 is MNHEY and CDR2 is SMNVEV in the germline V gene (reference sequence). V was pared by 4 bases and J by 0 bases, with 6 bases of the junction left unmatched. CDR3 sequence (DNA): TGTGCCAGCAGTTCGGGAGCGGGGCTAGCCAAAAACATTCAGTACTTC. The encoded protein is CASSSGAGLAKNIQYF.

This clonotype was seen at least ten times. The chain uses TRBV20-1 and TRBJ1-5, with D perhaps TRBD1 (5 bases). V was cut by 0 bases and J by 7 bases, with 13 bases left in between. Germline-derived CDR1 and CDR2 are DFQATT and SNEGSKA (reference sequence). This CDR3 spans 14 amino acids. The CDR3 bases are TGCAGTGCTAGAGATGGCGGGACGTGGCAGCCCCAGCATTTT. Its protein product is CSARDGGTWQPQHF.

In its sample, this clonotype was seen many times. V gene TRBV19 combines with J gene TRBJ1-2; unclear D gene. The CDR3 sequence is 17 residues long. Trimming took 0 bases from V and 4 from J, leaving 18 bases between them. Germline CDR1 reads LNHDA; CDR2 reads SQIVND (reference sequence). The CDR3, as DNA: TGTGCCAGTAGTATAGAAGACCCACTAGGACTTTTCTATGGCTACACCTTC. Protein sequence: CASSIEDPLGLFYGYTF.

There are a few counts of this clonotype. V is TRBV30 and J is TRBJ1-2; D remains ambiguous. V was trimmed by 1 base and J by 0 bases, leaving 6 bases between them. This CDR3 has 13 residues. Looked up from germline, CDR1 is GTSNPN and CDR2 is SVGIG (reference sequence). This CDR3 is CAWSGPANYGYTF. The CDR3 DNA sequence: TGTGCCTGGAGTGGGCCGGCTAACTATGGCTACACCTTC.

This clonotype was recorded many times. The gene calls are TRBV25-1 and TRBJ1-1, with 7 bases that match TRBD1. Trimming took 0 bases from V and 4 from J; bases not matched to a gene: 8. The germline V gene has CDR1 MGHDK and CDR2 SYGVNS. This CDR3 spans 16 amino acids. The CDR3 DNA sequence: TGTGCCAGCAGTGAATATAGAGACAGGGCGAGCACTGAAGCTTTCTTT. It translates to CASSEYRDRASTEAFF.

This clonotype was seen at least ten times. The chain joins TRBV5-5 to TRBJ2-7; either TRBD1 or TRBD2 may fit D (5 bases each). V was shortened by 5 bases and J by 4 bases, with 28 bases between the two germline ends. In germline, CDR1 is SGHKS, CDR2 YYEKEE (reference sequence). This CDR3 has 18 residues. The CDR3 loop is CASRLGGRVTEVPYEQYF. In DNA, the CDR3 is TGTGCCAGCAGGCTTGGTGGCAGGGTAACGGAGGTGCCATACGAGCAGTACTTC.